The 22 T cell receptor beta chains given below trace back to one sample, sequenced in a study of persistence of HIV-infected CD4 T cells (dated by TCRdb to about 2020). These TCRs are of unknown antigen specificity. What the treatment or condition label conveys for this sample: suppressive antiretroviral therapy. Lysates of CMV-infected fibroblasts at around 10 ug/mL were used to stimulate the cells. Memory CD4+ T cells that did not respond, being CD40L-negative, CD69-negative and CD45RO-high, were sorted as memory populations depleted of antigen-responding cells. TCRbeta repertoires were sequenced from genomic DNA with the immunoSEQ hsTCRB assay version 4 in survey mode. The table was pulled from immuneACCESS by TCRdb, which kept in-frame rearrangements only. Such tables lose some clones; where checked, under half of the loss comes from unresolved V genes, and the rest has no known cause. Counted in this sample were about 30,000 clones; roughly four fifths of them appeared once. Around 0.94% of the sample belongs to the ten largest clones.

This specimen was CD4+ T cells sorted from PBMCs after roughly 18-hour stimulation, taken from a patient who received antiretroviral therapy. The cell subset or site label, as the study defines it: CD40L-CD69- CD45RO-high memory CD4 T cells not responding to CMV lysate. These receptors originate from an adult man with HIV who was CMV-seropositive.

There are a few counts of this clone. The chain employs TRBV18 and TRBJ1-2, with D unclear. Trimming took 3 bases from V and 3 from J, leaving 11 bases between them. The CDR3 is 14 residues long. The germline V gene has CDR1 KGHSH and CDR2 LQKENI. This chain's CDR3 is CASSPPGIDYGYTF. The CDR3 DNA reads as TGTGCCAGCTCACCGCCAGGAATAGACTATGGCTACACCTTC.

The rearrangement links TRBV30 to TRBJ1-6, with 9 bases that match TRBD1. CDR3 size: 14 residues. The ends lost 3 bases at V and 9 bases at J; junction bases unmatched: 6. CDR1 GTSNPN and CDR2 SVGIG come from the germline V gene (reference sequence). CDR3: CAWSGGQGSSPLHF. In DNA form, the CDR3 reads TGTGCCTGGAGCGGGGGACAGGGAAGTTCACCCCTCCACTTT.

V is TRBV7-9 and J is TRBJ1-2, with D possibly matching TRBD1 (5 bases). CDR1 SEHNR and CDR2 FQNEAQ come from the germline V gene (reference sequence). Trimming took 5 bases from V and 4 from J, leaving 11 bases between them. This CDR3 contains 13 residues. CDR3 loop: CASSPGNPYGYTF. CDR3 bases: TGTGCCAGCAGCCCAGGGAATCCCTATGGCTACACCTTC.

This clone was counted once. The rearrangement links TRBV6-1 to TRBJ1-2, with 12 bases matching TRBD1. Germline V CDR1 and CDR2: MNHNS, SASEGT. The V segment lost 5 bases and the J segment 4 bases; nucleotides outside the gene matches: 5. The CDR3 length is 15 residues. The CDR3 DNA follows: TGTGCCAGCAGTCCGGGACAGGGGGCGAGCTATGGCTACACCTTC. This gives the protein CASSPGQGASYGYTF.

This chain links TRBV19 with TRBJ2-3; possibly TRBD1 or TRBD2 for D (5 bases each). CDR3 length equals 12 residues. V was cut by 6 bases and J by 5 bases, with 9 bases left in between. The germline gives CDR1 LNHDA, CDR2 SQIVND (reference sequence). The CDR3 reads CASSGAKDTQYF. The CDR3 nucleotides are TGTGCCAGTAGCGGGGCGAAAGATACGCAGTATTTT.

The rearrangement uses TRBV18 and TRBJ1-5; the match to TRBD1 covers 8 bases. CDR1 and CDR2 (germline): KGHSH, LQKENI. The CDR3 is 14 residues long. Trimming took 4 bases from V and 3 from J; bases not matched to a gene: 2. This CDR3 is CASSQTGDNQPQHF. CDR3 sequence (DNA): TGTGCCAGCTCACAGACAGGGGACAATCAGCCCCAGCATTTT.

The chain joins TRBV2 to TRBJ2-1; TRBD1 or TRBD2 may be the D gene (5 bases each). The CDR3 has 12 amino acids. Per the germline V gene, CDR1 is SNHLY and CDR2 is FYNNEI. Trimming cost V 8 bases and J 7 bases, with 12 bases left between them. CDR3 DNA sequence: TGTGCCAGCCTATATGGGGGAAATGAGCAGTTCTTC. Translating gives CASLYGGNEQFF. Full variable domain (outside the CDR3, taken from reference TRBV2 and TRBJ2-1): EPEVTQTPSHQVTQMGQEVILRCVPISNHLYFYWYRQILGQKVEFLVSFYNNEISEKSEIFDDQFSVERPDGSNFTLKIRSTKLEDSAMYFCASLYGGNEQFFGPGTRLTVL.

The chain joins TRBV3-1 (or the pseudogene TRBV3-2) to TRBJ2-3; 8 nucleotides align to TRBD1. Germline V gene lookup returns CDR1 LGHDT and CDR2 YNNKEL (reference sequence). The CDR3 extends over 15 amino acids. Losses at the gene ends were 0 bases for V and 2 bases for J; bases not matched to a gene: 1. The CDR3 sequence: CASSQEDRATDTQYF. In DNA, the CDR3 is TGTGCCAGCAGCCAAGAGGACAGGGCCACAGATACGCAGTATTTT.

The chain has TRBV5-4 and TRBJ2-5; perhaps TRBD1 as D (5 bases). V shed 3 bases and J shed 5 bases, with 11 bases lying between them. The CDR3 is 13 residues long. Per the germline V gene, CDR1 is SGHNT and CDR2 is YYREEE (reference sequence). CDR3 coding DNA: TGTGCCAGCAGCTCGACAGTCCACGAGACCCAGTACTTC. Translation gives CASSSTVHETQYF.

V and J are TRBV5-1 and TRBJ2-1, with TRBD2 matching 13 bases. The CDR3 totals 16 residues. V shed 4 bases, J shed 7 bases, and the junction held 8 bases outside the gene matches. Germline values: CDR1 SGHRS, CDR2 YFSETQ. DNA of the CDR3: TGCGCCAGCAGCCAAGGGGGACTAGCGGGGTTAAATGAGCAGTTCTTC. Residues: CASSQGGLAGLNEQFF.

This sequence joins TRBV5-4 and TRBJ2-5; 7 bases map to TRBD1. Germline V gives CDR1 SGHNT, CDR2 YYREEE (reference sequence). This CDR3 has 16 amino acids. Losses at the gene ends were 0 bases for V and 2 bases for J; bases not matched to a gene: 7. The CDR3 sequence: CASSLGRNRGQETQYF. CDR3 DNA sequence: TGTGCCAGCAGCTTGGGAAGGAACAGGGGACAAGAGACCCAGTACTTC.

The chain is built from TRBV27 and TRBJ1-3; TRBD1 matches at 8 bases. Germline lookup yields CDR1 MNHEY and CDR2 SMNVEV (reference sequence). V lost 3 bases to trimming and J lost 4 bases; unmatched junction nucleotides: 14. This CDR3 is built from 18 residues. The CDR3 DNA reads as TGTGCCAGCAGTTTCTCCGCTTCCGCAGGGGGCAGAGGAAACACCATATATTTT. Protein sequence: CASSFSASAGGRGNTIYF.

CDR3 loop: CASGSQGGEAFF. The CDR3 bases are TGTGCCAGCGGGTCTCAGGGAGGGGAAGCTTTCTTT. The rearrangement uses TRBV25-1 and TRBJ1-1; tentatively, D is TRBD1 (5 bases). CDR1 is MGHDK, CDR2 SYGVNS, per germline. Trimming removed 8 bases from V and 8 bases from J, with 15 bases in between. This CDR3 contains 12 residues.

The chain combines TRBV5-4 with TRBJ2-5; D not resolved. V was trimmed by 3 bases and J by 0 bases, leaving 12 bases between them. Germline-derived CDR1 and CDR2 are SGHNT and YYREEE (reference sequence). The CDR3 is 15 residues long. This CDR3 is CASSSGPAYQETQYF. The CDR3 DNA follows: TGTGCCAGCAGCTCCGGACCCGCGTACCAAGAGACCCAGTACTTC.

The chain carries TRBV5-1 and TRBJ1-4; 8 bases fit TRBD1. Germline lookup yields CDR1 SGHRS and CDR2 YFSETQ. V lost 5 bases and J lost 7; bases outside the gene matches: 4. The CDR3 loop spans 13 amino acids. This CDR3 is CASSRQGSEKLFF. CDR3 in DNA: TGCGCCAGCAGTCGACAGGGGAGTGAAAAACTGTTTTTT.

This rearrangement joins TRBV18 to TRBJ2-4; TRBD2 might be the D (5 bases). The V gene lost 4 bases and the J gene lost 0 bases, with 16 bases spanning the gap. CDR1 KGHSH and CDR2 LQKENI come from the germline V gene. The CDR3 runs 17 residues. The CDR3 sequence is CASSRLERARAKNIQYF. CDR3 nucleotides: TGTGCCAGCTCACGGTTAGAGAGGGCGAGAGCCAAAAACATTCAGTACTTC.

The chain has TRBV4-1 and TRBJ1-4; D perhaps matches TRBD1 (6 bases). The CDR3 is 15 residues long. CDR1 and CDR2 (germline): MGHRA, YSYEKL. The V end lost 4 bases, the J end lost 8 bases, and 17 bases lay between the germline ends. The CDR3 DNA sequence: TGCGCCAGCAGCCTACTGAGGGGGGGCAAGGAAAAACTGTTTTTT. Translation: CASSLLRGGKEKLFF.

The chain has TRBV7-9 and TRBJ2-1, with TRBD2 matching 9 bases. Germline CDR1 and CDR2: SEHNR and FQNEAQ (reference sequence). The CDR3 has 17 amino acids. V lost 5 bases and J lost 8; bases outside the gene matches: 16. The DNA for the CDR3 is TGTGCCAGCAGCCCGTTGGTCGGCGGGGGGGCCTCCTATGAGCAGTTCTTC. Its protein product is CASSPLVGGGASYEQFF.

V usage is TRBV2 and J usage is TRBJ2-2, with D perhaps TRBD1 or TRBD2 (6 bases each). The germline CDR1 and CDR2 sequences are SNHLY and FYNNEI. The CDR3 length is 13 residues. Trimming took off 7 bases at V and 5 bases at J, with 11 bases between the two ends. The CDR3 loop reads CASTRGVTGELFF. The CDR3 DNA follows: TGTGCCAGCACTAGGGGGGTTACCGGGGAGCTGTTTTTT.

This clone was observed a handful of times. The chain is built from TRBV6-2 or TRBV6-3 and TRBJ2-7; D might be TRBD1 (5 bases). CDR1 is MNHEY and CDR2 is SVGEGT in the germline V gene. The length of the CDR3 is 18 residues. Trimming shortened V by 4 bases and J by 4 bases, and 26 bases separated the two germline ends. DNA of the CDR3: TGTGCCAGCAGTTCTAGTCTAAGAGGAACCAGGGAAGGGTACGAGCAGTACTTC. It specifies CASSSSLRGTREGYEQYF.

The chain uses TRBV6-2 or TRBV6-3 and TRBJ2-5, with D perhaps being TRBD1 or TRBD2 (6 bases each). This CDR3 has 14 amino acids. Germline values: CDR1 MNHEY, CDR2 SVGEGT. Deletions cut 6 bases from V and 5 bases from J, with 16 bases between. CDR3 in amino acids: CASSDIGGKETQYF. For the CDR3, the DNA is TGTGCCAGCAGCGATATAGGGGGGAAGGAGACCCAGTACTTC.

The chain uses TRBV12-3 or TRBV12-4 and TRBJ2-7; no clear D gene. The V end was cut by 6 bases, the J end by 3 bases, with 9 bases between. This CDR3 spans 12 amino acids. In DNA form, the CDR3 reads TGTGCCAGCAGCCTCGACCACTACGAGCAGTACTTC. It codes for CASSLDHYEQYF.